This is a list of T cell receptor beta chains from one sample in a study of T cells in Graves' hyperthyroidism and ophthalmopathy. TCRdb fed the multiplex PCR reads into MiXCR, producing one record per CDR3 protein. This table has about 250,000 distinct CDR3 sequences, approximately 25% appearing once. Material: blood. The receptor source for this set is a woman aged 35 to 49 with Graves' ophthalmopathy. Both conserved end residues are part of each CDR3. A D gene is named only where the DNA matches it firmly. For some rows the clone size is stated as once, few or many, or as a class when expanded; others skip it.

clone_size d_call j_call v_call cdr3_nt cdr3_aa
many TRBD1 TRBJ2-5 TRBV11-2 TGTGCCAGCAGCTTAGAAGCCGGTGAATTGGACAGGGGTCGAGAGACCCAGTACTTC CASSLEAGELDRGRETQYF
many TRBD2 TRBJ2-2 TRBV6-1 TGTGCCAGCAGTCCCCCGGGACTAGCGGGAGGGGAGCTGTTTTTT CASSPPGLAGGELFF
many TRBD2 TRBJ2-5 TRBV11-2 TGTGCCAGCAGCTTAGAGAAAGGGACTAGCAGAAGAGAGACCCAGTACTTC CASSLEKGTSRRETQYF
many NA TRBJ2-7 TRBV20-1 TGCAGTGCTAGAGATCAGCCAGCAGTCGAGCAGTACTTC CSARDQPAVEQYF
many NA TRBJ1-6 TRBV3-1 TGTGCCAGCAGCCAAGGTGCGTCGGGCCATGGTTCACCCCTCCACTTT CASSQGASGHGSPLHF
many TRBD2 TRBJ2-2 TRBV29-1 TGCAGCGTTGAAACTAGCGGGAGCACCGGGGAGCTGTTTTTT CSVETSGSTGELFF
many NA TRBJ1-6 TRBV27 TGTGCCAGCAGTCATACGGGTTCACCCCTCCACTTT CASSHTGSPLHF
NA TRBD1 TRBJ1-2 TRBV6-1 TGTGCCAGCAGAAGAACAGGGGCTCATGGCTACACCTTC CASRRTGAHGYTF
many NA TRBJ2-2 TRBV4-1 TGCGCCAGCAGCTATTCGGCGGGTGGCGGGGAGCTGTTTTTT CASSYSAGGGELFF
many NA TRBJ2-5 TRBV6-1 TGTGCCGCGGCCCCAGGGGAGACCCAGTACTTC CAAAPGETQYF
many NA TRBJ2-5 TRBV19 TGTGCCAGTAGCCAAGCGGGTCAATTCCAAGAGACCCAGTACTTC CASSQAGQFQETQYF
many NA TRBJ2-7 TRBV12-3/TRBV12-4 TGTGCCAGCAGTTTATACCCGGGGCCCTCCTACGAGCAGTACTTC CASSLYPGPSYEQYF
NA NA TRBJ2-5 TRBV20-1 TGCAGTGCTATCCGACAGACCTCGACCCAGTACTTC CSAIRQTSTQYF
many TRBD1 TRBJ1-5 TRBV20-1 TGCAGTGCTAGTGTACAGGGGAGTAGCAATCAGCCCCAGCATTTT CSASVQGSSNQPQHF
many TRBD2 TRBJ2-7 TRBV28 TGTGCCAGCAGTCTCGGGACTAGTAGGTACTTC CASSLGTSRYF
NA NA TRBJ1-1 TRBV11-2 TGTGCCAGCAGCCCCTCGACTGTTGAAGCTTTCTTT CASSPSTVEAFF
many TRBD1 TRBJ1-2 TRBV29-1 TGCAGCGTCCCAGGGGGAGGTTACTATGGCTACACCTTC CSVPGGGYYGYTF
many TRBD2 TRBJ2-7 TRBV10-3 TGTGCCATCAAGGATAGCGGGTCCTACGAGCAGTACTTC CAIKDSGSYEQYF
many NA TRBJ2-5 TRBV6-1 TGTGCCAGCAGTGAAGTGCCCCAGGCGGAGACCCAGTACTTC CASSEVPQAETQYF
many TRBD2 TRBJ2-7 TRBV6-1 TGTGCCAGCAGTCCAAGCGGGGCTCTACCCTACGAGCAGTACTTC CASSPSGALPYEQYF
many NA TRBJ2-5 TRBV20-1 TGCAGTGCTAGAGCAGAAGTGCAAGAGACCCAGTACTTC CSARAEVQETQYF
many NA TRBJ1-1 TRBV7-9 TGTGCCAGCAGCCGCCGGGACCTGGCTGAAGCTTTCTTT CASSRRDLAEAFF
NA TRBD2 TRBJ2-7 TRBV6-1 TGTGCCAGCCTTCGAAGGGTTGTCGGGACTAACGAGCAGTACTTC CASLRRVVGTNEQYF
many NA TRBJ1-1 TRBV28 TGTGCCACAACGAACACTGAAGCTTTCTTT CATTNTEAFF
few TRBD1 TRBJ2-7 TRBV7-9 TGTGCCAGCAGCCCCGGACAGGGGGGGGACGAGCAGTACTTC CASSPGQGGDEQYF
many NA TRBJ1-5 TRBV6-5 TGTGCCAGCAGTTACAGTGACACATATCAGCCCCAGCATTTT CASSYSDTYQPQHF
many NA TRBJ2-7 TRBV12-3/TRBV12-4 TGTGCCAGCAGCCAGGGGGGGCACGAGCAGTACTTC CASSQGGHEQYF
many TRBD2 TRBJ2-7 TRBV6-5 TGTGCCAGCAGAGGACTAGCGACCTACGAGCAGTACTTC CASRGLATYEQYF
many TRBD2 TRBJ2-7 TRBV28 TGTGCCAGCAGGTACCCGGGACTAGCGGGAGAAGTGCAGTACTTC CASRYPGLAGEVQYF
NA NA TRBJ1-2 TRBV12-3/TRBV12-4 TGTGCCAGCAGTTCGGAGACAGCGTATGGCTACACCTTC CASSSETAYGYTF
many TRBD2 TRBJ2-2 TRBV6-5 TGTGCCAGCAGTTACTCGGGCGGGAGGAACACCGGGGAGCTGTTTTTT CASSYSGGRNTGELFF
many NA TRBJ1-1 TRBV28 TGTGCCAGCAGGTTCCTTGAGAACACTGAAGCTTTCTTT CASRFLENTEAFF
NA TRBD1 TRBJ2-7 TRBV7-8 TGTGCCAGCAGCCTGGGACAGACCACCTCTCCCTACGAGCAGTACTTC CASSLGQTTSPYEQYF
many NA TRBJ1-1 TRBV6-5 TGTGCCAGCAGTTACAACAGGGTAGGGGTAAACACTGAAGCTTTCTTT CASSYNRVGVNTEAFF
many NA TRBJ2-7 TRBV11-1 TGTGCCAGCAGCCCGCTGACGGAGAGCTACGAGCAGTACTTC CASSPLTESYEQYF
NA TRBD2 TRBJ2-5 TRBV11-3 TGTGCCAGCAGCTTAGAAGCGGGACTAGGGCGAGAGACCCAGTACTTC CASSLEAGLGRETQYF